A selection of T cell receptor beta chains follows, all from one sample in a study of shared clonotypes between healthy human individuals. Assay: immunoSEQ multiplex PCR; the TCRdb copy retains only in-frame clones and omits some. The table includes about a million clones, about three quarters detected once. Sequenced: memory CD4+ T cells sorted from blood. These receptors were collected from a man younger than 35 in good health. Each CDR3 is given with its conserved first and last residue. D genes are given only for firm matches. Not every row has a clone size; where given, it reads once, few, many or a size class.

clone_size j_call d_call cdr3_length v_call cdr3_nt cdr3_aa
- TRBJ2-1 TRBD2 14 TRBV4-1 TGCGCCAGCAGCCAAGACGAGACTAGCGATGAGCAGTTCTTC CASSQDETSDEQFF
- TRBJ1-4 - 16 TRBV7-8 TGTGCCAGCAGCCGCCGGGGCCGGGCAACTAATGAAAAACTGTTTTTT CASSRRGRATNEKLFF
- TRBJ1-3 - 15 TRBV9 TGTGCCAGCAGCGTAGCTCAGGGTGGTGGAAACACCATATATTTT CASSVAQGGGNTIYF
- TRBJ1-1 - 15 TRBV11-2 TGTGCCAGCAGTCAGGAGGCAAGGGCTAGGGCTGAAGCTTTCTTT CASSQEARARAEAFF
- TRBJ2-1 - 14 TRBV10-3 TGTGCCATCAGTGAGTCGCTGACCCTCAATGAGCAGTTCTTC CAISESLTLNEQFF
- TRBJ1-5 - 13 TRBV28 TGTGCCAGCAGTCCTCCGACAGTCGAGCCCCAGCATTTT CASSPPTVEPQHF
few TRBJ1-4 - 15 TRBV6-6 TGTGCCAGCAGTCCGACCCGGGGGGGGTCGGAAAAACTGTTTTTT CASSPTRGGSEKLFF
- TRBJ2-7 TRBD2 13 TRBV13 TGTGCCAGCAGCCCGCAGGGACTAGGGGAGCAGTACTTC CASSPQGLGEQYF
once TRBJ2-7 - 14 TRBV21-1 TGTGCCAGCAGCGAAAGCGTCGGACACCACGAGCAGTACTTC CASSESVGHHEQYF
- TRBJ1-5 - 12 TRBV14 TGTGCCAGCAGCCAAGGGGACCCACCCCAGCATTTT CASSQGDPPQHF
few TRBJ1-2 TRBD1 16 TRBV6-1 TGTGCCAGCAGTGAGGGGACTACGACAGGGCGGTATGGCTACACCTTC CASSEGTTTGRYGYTF
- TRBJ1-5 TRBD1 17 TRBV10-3 TGTGCCATCAGTGGAGCCCCGGGACAGTATAGCAATCAGCCCCAGCATTTT CAISGAPGQYSNQPQHF
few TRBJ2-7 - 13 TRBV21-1 TGTGCCAGCAGCAAACCGGACAGCTACGAGCAGTACTTC CASSKPDSYEQYF
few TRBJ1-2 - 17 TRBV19 TGTGCCAGTAGCCACGAGCGGGGAGGGGCTTGGAACTATGGCTACACCTTC CASSHERGGAWNYGYTF
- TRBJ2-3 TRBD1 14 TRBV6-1 TGTGCCAGCAGAATGGGAAGGGGGCTAGATACGCAGTATTTT CASRMGRGLDTQYF
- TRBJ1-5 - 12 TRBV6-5 TGTGCCAGCAGTTACTCGTCTGGGCCCCAGCATTTT CASSYSSGPQHF
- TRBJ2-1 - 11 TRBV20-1 TGCAGTGCTAAAGATTGGGATGAGCAGTTCTTC CSAKDWDEQFF
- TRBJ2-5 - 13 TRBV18 TGTGCCAGCTCAGCAATCCAACAAGAGACCCAGTACTTC CASSAIQQETQYF
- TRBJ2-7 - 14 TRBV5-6 TGTGCCAGCAGCTTGGGGCAGGGGTTCCACGAGCAGTACTTC CASSLGQGFHEQYF
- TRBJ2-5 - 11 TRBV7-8 TGTGCCAGCAGCCTTTGTAGAACCCAGTACTTC CASSLCRTQYF
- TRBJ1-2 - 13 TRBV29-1 TGCAGCGTTGCACAGAATTCTAACTATGGCTACACCTTC CSVAQNSNYGYTF
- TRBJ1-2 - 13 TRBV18 TGTGCCAGCTCACCGGGGACGACCTATGGCTACACCTTC CASSPGTTYGYTF
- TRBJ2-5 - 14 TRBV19 TGTGCCAGTAGTTCGGGCAGACGGGCGGAGACCCAGTACTTC CASSSGRRAETQYF
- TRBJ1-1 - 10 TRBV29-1 TGCAGCGTTGAAGACCTCGGCGCTTTCTTT CSVEDLGAFF
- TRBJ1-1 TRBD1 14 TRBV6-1 TGTGCCAGCAGTGGAAGGGACAGCTACTCGGAAGCTTTCTTT CASSGRDSYSEAFF
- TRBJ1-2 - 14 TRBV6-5 TGTGCCAGCAGTTACTCCCCGGGTACCAATGGCTACACCTTC CASSYSPGTNGYTF
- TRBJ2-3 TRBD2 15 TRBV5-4 TGTGCCAGCAGCCCGGACGGCGGGAGGACAGATACGCAGTATTTT CASSPDGGRTDTQYF
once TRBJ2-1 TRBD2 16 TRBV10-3 TGTGCCATCAGGGGACTAGCGGGGGGGCTCGGTAATGAGCAGTTCTTC CAIRGLAGGLGNEQFF
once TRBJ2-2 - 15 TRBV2 TGTGCCAGCAGTTTATCGTTTGGAATGTCCGGGGAGCTGTTTTTT CASSLSFGMSGELFF
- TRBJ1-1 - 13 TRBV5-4 TGTGCCAGCAGAACGGGGGGACAAACGGTGACTTTCTTT CASRTGGQTVTFF
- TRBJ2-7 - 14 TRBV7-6 TGTGCCAGCAGCCCCACGGGCCTTTCCTACGAGCAGTACTTC CASSPTGLSYEQYF
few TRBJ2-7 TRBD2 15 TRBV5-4 TGTGCCAGCAGCCCAACTGACGGGGGGGCTGACGAGCAGTACTTC CASSPTDGGADEQYF
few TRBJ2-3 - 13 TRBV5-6 TGTGCCAGCAGCTTGGACTTCTCAGATACGCAGTATTTT CASSLDFSDTQYF
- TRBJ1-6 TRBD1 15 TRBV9 TGTGCCAGCAGCCCCGGACAGGGTTATAATTCACCCCTCCACTTT CASSPGQGYNSPLHF
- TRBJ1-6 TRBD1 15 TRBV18 TGTGCCAGCTCACCAGACCAGGGGGCGCGATCACCCCTCCACTTT CASSPDQGARSPLHF
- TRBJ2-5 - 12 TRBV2 TGTGCCAGCAGTGTGGGAGCGCTCGGCGGGGACTTC CASSVGALGGDF
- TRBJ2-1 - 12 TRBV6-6 TGTGCCAGCAGTTACCGGGGAGAAGAGCAGTTCTTC CASSYRGEEQFF
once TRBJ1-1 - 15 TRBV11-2 TGTGCCAGCAGCCTCCAAGAGAGCCCGGGGACTGAAGCTTTCTTT CASSLQESPGTEAFF
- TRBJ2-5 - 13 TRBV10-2 TGCGCCAGCAGTTCCCAGGGTTCGGAGACCCAGTACTTC CASSSQGSETQYF
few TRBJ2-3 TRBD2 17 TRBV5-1 TGCGCCAGCAGCTTAACCCTAGCGGGAGGGGGTACAGATACGCAGTATTTT CASSLTLAGGGTDTQYF
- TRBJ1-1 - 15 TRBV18 TGTGCCAGCTCACCAGAGGGCAAGGGAGGGATTGCGGCTTTCTTT CASSPEGKGGIAAFF
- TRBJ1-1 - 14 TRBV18 TGTGCCAGCTCACCATCCCGGGGCTACACTGAAGCTTTCTTT CASSPSRGYTEAFF
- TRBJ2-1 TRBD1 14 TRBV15 TGTGCCACCAGCACCGGGACAGGGAGAACTGAGCAGTTCTTC CATSTGTGRTEQFF
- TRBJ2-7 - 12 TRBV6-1 TGTGCCAGCCTGACATCTTCCTACGAGCAGTACTTC CASLTSSYEQYF
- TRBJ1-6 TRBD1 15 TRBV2 TGTGCCAGCCGTAATCCGGGACAGGGGAATTCACCCCTCCACTTT CASRNPGQGNSPLHF
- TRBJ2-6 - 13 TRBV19 TGTGCCAGTAGTATTTCCGGGGCCAACGTCCTGACTTTC CASSISGANVLTF
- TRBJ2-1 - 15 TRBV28 TGTGCCAGCAGTCCGCGAAACCATAGGGGGAATGAGCAGTTCTTC CASSPRNHRGNEQFF
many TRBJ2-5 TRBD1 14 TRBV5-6 TGTGCCAGCAGCTCCCCGACAGGGGGAGAGACCCAGTACTTC CASSSPTGGETQYF
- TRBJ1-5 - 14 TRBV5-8 TGTGCCAGCAGCCACCCAGCTAGCAATCAGCCCCAGCATTTT CASSHPASNQPQHF
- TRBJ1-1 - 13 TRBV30 TGTGCCTGGACCGTTATCGGGAACACTGAAGCTTTCTTT CAWTVIGNTEAFF
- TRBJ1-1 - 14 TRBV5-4 TGTGCCAGCAGCAGAGGGGGGGGCAACACTGAAGCTTTCTTT CASSRGGGNTEAFF
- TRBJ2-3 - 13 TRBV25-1 TGTGCCAGCACTCATCAGGGAGCAGATACGCAGTATTTT CASTHQGADTQYF
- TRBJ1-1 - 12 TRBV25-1 TGTGCCAGCAGCGACAAGTGGACCGTAGCTTTCTTT CASSDKWTVAFF
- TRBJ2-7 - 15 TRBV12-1 TGTGCCAGCCGGGGAGGGGGCCCTGTAACCTACGAGCAGTACTTC CASRGGGPVTYEQYF
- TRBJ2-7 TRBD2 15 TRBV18 TGTGCCAGCTCCCCTAGCGGGGGGGCCAACTACGAGCAGTACTTC CASSPSGGANYEQYF
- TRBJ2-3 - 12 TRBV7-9 TGTGCCAGCAGCTATGCAACAGATACGCAGTATTTT CASSYATDTQYF
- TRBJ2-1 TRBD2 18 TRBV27 TGTGCCAGCAGTACATGGACTAGCGGGGGTCTCTCCTACAATGAGCAGTTCTTC CASSTWTSGGLSYNEQFF
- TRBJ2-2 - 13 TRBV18 TGTGCCAGCTCACCCCGGGACCCCGGGGAGCTGTTTTTT CASSPRDPGELFF
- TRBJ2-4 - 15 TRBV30 TGTGCCTGGAGTCTACTCGAAGTAGCCAAAAACATTCAGTACTTC CAWSLLEVAKNIQYF